This T cell receptor (beta chain) was retrieved from a study of T cells after yellow fever vaccination. Study in general: Fractions low in cell number were prepared with SMART-Seq v4 Ultra Low Input.

TCRdb recomputed calls from the 5' RACE reads with MiXCR, one row per CDR3 protein. Among around 600,000 distinct CDR3 sequences listed, around an eighth were seen once. Study-level findings and limits: Shared CD4/CD8 clonotypes were a small share, likely from convergent recombination. A faster peak, day 5 versus 15, was reached by the weaker secondary response.

CDR3 length equals 13 residues. V lost 5 bases to trimming and J lost 2 bases; unmatched junction nucleotides: 4. CDR1 is DFQATT, CDR2 SNEGSKA, per germline (reference sequence). Concerning this clonotype: Its antigen is unknown.

Sequences were derived from PBMCs, sampled on the day of the yellow fever booster vaccination. This sequence originates from a man aged 25 to 40 who received the YFV17D yellow fever vaccine. The rearrangement uses TRBV20-1 and TRBJ2-5, with 8 bases that match TRBD1. The CDR3 DNA reads TGCAGTGCTGGTCGACAGGGGCAAGAGACCCAGTACTTC. It translates to CSAGRQGQETQYF.